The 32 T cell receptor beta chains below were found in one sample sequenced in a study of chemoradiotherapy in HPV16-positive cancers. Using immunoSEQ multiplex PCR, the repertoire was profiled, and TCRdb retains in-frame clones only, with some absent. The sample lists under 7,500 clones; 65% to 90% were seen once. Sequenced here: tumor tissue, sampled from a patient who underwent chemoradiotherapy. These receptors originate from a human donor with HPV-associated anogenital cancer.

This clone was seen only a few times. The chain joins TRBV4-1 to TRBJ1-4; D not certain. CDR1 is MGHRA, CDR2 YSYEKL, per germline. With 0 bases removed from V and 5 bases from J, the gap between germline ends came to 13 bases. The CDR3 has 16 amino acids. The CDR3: CASSQEGLAGNEKLFF. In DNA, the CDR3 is TGCGCCAGCAGCCAAGAGGGGTTGGCAGGAAATGAAAAACTGTTTTTT.

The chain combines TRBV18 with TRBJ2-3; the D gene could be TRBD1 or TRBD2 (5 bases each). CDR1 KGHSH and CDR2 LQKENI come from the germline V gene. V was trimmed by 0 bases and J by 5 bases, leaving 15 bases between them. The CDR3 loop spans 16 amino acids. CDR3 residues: CASSPPGAFSKDTQYF. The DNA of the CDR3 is TGTGCCAGCTCACCACCCGGGGCCTTCTCCAAAGATACGCAGTATTTT.

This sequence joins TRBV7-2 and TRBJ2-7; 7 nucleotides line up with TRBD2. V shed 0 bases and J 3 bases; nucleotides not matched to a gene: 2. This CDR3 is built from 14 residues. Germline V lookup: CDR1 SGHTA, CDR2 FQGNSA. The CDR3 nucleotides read TGTGCCAGCAGCTTAGCGACTAGCAGCTACGAGCAGTACTTC. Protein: CASSLATSSYEQYF.

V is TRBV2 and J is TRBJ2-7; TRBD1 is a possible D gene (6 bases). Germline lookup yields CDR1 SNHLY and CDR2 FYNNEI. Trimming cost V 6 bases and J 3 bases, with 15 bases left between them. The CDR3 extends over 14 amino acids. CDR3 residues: CASSPRGPDYEQYF. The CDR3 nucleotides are TGTGCCAGCAGCCCCAGGGGTCCCGACTACGAGCAGTACTTC.

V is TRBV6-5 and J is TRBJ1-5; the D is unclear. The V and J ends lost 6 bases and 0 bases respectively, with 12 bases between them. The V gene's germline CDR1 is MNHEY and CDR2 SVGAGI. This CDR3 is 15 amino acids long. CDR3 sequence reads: CASSQLSDSNQPQHF. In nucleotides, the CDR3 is TGTGCCAGCAGCCAGCTCTCGGATAGCAATCAGCCCCAGCATTTT.

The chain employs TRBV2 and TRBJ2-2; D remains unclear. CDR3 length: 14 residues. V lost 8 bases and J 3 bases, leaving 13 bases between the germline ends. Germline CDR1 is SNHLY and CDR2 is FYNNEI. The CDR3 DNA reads TGTGCCAGCTCAATAGACCGAGACACCGGGGAGCTGTTTTTT. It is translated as CASSIDRDTGELFF.

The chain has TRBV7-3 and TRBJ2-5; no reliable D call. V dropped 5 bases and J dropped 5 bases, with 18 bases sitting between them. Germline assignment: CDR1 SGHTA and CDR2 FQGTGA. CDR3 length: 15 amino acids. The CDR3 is CASSPSRVPRETQYF. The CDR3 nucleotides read TGTGCCAGCAGCCCCTCCCGGGTCCCCCGGGAGACCCAGTACTTC. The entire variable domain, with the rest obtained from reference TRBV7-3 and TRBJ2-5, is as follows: GAGVSQTPSNKVTEKGKYVELRCDPISGHTALYWYRQSLGQGPEFLIYFQGTGAADDSGLPNDRFFAVRPEGSVSTLKIQRTERGDSAVYLCASSPSRVPRETQYFGPGTRLLVL.

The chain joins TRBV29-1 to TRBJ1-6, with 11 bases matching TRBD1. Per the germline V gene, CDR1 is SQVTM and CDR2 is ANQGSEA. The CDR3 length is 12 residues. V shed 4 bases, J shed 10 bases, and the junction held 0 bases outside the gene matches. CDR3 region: CSVGDRGSPLHF. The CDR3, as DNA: TGCAGCGTTGGGGACAGGGGGTCACCCCTCCACTTT.

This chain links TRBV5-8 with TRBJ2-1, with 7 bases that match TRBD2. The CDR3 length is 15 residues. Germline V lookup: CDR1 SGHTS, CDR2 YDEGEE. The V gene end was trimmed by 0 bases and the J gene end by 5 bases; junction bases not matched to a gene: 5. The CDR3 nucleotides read TGTGCCAGCAGCTTGGGACTAGCCGAAGACAATGAGCAGTTCTTC. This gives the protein CASSLGLAEDNEQFF.

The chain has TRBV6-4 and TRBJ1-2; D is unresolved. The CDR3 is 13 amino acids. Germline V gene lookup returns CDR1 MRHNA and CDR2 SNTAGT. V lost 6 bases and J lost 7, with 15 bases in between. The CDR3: CASSEAGVGGYTF. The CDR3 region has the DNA TGTGCCAGCAGCGAGGCGGGTGTCGGTGGCTACACCTTC.

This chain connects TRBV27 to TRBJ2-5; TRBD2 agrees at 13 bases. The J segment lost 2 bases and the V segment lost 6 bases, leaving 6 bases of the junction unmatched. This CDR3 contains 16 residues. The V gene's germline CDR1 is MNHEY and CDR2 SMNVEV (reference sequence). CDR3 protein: CASRMGGLAGQETQYF. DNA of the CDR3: TGTGCCAGCAGGATGGGGGGACTAGCGGGGCAAGAGACCCAGTACTTC.

CDR3 nucleotides: TGCAGCGTTGGAGTCCGGGCCACTAATGAAAAACTGTTTTTT. This codes for CSVGVRATNEKLFF. V and J are TRBV29-1 and TRBJ1-4, with D unresolved. Looked up from germline, CDR1 is SQVTM and CDR2 is ANQGSEA. This CDR3 is 14 amino acids long. Deletions cut 4 bases from V and 2 bases from J, with 11 bases between.

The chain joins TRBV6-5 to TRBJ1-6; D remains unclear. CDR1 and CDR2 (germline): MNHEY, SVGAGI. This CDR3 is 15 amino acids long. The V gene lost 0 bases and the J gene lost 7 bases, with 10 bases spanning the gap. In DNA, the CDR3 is TGTGCCAGCAGTTACTCAAGAGGGATGAATTCACCCCTCCACTTT. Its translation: CASSYSRGMNSPLHF.

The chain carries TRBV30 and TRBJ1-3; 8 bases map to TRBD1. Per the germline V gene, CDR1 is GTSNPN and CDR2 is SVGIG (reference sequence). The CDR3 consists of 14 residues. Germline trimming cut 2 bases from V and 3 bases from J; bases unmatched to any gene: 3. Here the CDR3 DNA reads TGTGCCTGGAGTCAGGGGGCTGGTGGAAACACCATATATTTT. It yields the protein CAWSQGAGGNTIYF.

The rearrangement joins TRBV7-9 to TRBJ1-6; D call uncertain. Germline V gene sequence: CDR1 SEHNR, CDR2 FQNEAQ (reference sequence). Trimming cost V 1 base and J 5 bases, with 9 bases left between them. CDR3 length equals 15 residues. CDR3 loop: CASSLDLGHNSPLHF. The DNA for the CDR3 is TGTGCCAGCAGCTTAGATTTAGGGCATAATTCACCCCTCCACTTT. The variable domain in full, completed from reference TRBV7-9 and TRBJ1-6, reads DTGVSQNPRHKITKRGQNVTFRCDPISEHNRLYWYRQTLGQGPEFLTYFQNEAQLEKSRLLSDRFSAERPKGSFSTLEIQRTEQGDSAMYLCASSLDLGHNSPLHFGNGTRLTVT.

CDR3 nucleotide sequence: TGTGCCAGCAGCTTCAGGGAGGGATATAACGGACGGGGCTACACCTTC. Protein sequence: CASSFREGYNGRGYTF. V and J are TRBV5-6 and TRBJ1-2; weak D call: TRBD1 (5 bases). The CDR3 loop spans 16 amino acids. Germline V gene data show CDR1 as SGHDT and CDR2 as YYEEEE. V lost 2 bases and J 8 bases, leaving 22 bases between the germline ends.

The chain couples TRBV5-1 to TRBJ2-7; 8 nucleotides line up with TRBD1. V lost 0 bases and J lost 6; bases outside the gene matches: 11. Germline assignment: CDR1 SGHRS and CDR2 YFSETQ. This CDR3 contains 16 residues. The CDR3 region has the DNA TGCGCCAGCAGCTTGGAATCTCTCGACAGGGGCCGCGAGCAGTACTTC. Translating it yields CASSLESLDRGREQYF.

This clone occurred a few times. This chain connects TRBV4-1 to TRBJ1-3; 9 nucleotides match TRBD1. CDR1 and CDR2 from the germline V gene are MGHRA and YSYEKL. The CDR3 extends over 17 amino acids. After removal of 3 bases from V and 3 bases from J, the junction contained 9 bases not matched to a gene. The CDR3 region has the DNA TGCGCCAGCAGCCAGAATCCGACAGGGGGGAGTGGAAACACCATATATTTT. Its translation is CASSQNPTGGSGNTIYF.

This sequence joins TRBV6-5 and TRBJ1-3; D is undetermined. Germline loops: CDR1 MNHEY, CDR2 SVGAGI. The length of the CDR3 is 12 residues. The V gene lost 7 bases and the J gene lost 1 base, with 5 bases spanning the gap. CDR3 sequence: CASTGSGNTIYF. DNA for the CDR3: TGTGCCAGCACAGGTTCTGGAAACACCATATATTTT.

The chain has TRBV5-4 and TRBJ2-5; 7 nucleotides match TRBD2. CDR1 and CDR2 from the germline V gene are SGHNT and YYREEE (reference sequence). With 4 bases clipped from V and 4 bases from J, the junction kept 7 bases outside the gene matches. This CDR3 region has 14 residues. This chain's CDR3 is CASSLRTSLETQYF. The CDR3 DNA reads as TGTGCCAGCAGCCTAAGGACTAGTCTAGAGACCCAGTACTTC.

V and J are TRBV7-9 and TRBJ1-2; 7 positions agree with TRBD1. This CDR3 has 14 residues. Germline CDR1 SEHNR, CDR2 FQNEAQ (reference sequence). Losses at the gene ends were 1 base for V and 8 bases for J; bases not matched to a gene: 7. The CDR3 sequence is CASSLGDSGPGYTF. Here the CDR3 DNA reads TGTGCCAGCAGCTTAGGGGACAGCGGACCGGGCTACACCTTC. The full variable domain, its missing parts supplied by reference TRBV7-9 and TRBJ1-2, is DTGVSQNPRHKITKRGQNVTFRCDPISEHNRLYWYRQTLGQGPEFLTYFQNEAQLEKSRLLSDRFSAERPKGSFSTLEIQRTEQGDSAMYLCASSLGDSGPGYTFGSGTRLTVV.

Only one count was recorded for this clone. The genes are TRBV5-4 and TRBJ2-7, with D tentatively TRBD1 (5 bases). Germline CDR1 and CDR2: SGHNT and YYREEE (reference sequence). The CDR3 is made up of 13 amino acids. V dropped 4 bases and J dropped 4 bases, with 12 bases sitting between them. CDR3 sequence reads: CASSPDTYYEQYF. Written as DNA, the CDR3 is TGTGCCAGCAGCCCGGACACGTATTACGAGCAGTACTTC. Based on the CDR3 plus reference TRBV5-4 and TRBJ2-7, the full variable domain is ETGVTQSPTHLIKTRGQQVTLRCSSQSGHNTVSWYQQALGQGPQFIFQYYREEENGRGNFPPRFSGLQFPNYSSELNVNALELDDSALYLCASSPDTYYEQYFGPGTRLTVT.

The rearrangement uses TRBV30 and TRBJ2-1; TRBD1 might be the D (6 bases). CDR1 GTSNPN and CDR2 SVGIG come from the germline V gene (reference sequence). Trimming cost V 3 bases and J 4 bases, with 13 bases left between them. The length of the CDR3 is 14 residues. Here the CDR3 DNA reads TGTGCCTGGAGGTGGGGGCAGATGTACAATGAGCAGTTCTTC. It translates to CAWRWGQMYNEQFF. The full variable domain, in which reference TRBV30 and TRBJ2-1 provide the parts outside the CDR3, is SQTIHQWPATLVQPVGSPLSLECTVEGTSNPNLYWYRQAAGRGLQLLFYSVGIGQISSEVPQNLSASRPQDRQFILSSKKLLLSDSGFYLCAWRWGQMYNEQFFGPGTRLTVL.

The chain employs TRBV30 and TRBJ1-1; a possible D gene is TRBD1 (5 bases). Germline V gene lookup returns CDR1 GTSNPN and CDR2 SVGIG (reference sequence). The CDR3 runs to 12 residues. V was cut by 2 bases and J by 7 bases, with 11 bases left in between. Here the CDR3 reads CAWSPRGVEAFF. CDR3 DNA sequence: TGTGCCTGGAGTCCACGAGGGGTTGAAGCTTTCTTT.

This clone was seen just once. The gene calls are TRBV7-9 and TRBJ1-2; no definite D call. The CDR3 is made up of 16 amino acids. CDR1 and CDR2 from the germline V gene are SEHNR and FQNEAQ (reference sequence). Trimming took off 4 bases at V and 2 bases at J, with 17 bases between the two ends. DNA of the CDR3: TGTGCCAGCAGCTCGGGAGATCGGACCTCCAACTATGGCTACACCTTC. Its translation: CASSSGDRTSNYGYTF.

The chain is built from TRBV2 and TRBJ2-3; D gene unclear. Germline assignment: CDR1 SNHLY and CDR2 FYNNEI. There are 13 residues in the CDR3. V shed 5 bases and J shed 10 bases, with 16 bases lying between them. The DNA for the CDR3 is TGTGCCAGCAGTCGAGATAGTGCCGATGCGCAGTATTTT. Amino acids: CASSRDSADAQYF.

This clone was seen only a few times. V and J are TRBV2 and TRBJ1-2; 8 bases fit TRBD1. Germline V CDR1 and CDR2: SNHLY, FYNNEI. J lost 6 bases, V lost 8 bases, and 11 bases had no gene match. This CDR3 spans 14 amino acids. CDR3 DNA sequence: TGTGCCAGCGAAATCCCGGGACAGGAGGATGGCTACACCTTC. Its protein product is CASEIPGQEDGYTF.

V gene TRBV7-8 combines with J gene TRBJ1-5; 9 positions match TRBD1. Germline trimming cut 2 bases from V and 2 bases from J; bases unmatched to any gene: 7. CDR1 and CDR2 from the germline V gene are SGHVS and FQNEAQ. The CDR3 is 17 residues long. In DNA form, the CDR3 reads TGTGCCAGCAGCTTATCTGCGACAGGGGGTGGCAATCAGCCCCAGCATTTT. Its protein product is CASSLSATGGGNQPQHF. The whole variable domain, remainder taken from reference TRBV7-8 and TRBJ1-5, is GAGVSQSPRYKVAKRGQDVALRCDPISGHVSLFWYQQALGQGPEFLTYFQNEAQLDKSGLPSDRFFAERPEGSVSTLKIQRTQQEDSAVYLCASSLSATGGGNQPQHFGDGTRLSIL.

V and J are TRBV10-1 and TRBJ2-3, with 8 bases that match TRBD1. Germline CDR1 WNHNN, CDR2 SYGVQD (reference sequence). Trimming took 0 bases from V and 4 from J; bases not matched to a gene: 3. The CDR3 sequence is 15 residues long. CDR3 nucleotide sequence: TGCGCCAGCAGTGAGTCAGGACAGGGTGCAGATACGCAGTATTTT. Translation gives CASSESGQGADTQYF.

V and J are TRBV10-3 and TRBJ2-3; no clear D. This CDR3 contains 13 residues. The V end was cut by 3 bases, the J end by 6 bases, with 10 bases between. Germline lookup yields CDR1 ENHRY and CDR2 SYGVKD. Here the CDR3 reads CAISDRRQDTQYF. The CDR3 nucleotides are TGTGCCATCAGTGACCGTAGGCAGGATACGCAGTATTTT.

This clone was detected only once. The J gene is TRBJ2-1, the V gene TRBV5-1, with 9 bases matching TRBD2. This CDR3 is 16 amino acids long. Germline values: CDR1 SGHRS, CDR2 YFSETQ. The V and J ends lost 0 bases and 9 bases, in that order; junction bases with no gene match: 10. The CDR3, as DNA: TGCGCCAGCAGCTTGGATACTCAGCGGGGGGCGGCTGAGCAGTTCTTC. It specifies CASSLDTQRGAAEQFF.

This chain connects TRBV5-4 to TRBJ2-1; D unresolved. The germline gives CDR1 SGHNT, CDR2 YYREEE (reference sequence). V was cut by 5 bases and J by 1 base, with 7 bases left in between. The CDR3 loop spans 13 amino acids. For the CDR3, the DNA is TGTGCCAGCAGGGGTTCATCCTACAATGAGCAGTTCTTC. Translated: CASRGSSYNEQFF.